A selection of T cell receptor beta chains follows, all from one sample in a study of blood T cell repertoires in COVID-19. Assay used: immunoSEQ multiplex PCR; TCRdb lists only in-frame clones, some missing. The sample yields roughly 74,000 clones, around 90% seen once. Sequences were obtained from peripheral blood. The receptors here all came from a woman of 80 years or more with active or convalescent COVID-19. The conserved cysteine and the conserved F or W are not part of the CDR3 here. A D gene is named only where the DNA matches it firmly. Clone size is given for some rows only: seen once, a few or many times, or a class if the clone is expanded.

CDR3 protein	V gene	clone size	D gene
ASSESGQANTEAF	TRBV25-1	NA	TRBD1
ASSLDGYTEAF	TRBV5-1	NA	NA
ASSTGRREETQY	TRBV6-2/TRBV6-3	NA	NA
ASSTFAGIGDTQY	TRBV19	NA	NA
ASSVSGAGELF	TRBV9	NA	NA
ASSHPGQGKEKLF	TRBV4-1	NA	TRBD1
ASSSKKSSQEDTQY	TRBV5-4	once	NA
AWSVTGGYQPQH	TRBV30	NA	TRBD1
ASSTHRETGGYT	TRBV2	NA	NA
ASSPLPPRRPGEYNEQF	TRBV4-1	NA	NA
ASRPGLQNTEAF	TRBV6-6	NA	NA
ASSLSGQNTEAF	TRBV5-1	NA	NA
ASSLGDRSSYEQY	TRBV5-1	NA	NA
ASTGDRVVTGELF	TRBV6-5	NA	TRBD1
ASSPRQGVYEQY	TRBV18	NA	TRBD1
ASSYSPRGTDTQY	TRBV5-4	NA	NA
ASSYPWGLAGHNEQF	TRBV6-2/TRBV6-3	NA	TRBD2
ASSLEAGGPREQY	TRBV11-3	NA	TRBD2
ASSVSGQGAFETQY	TRBV9	NA	TRBD1
ASRRPGLASAGELF	TRBV19	NA	NA
ASSPRSEGAF	TRBV18	NA	NA
ASSYFGRGKGGNQPQH	TRBV6-2/TRBV6-3	NA	NA
ASNDGRETQY	TRBV10-2	NA	NA
ASSLEFGYGSSNQPQH	TRBV7-9	NA	NA
ASSLAGGGSQPQH	TRBV5-8	NA	TRBD1
ASSPTQRGGRDTQY	TRBV14	NA	TRBD2
ASSEWAAVLANYGYT	TRBV2	NA	NA
ASRPTGTTNEKLF	TRBV19	NA	NA
ASSPMTGGLGELF	TRBV6-5	NA	TRBD2
ASSLSGDTGELF	TRBV5-4	once	NA
ASSILASGSYNEQF	TRBV19	NA	NA
ASSPRGARAKNIQY	TRBV7-9	NA	NA
ASSPTRNRMNTEAF	TRBV6-2/TRBV6-3	NA	NA
ASSRTGSNYGYT	TRBV6-5	NA	NA
ASSLATSGTYEQY	TRBV5-4	NA	TRBD2
ASQTGENTEAF	TRBV19	NA	TRBD1
ASSLMGQNTEAF	TRBV7-2	NA	NA
ASSLPGTSSTDTQY	TRBV5-4	NA	NA
AWAWEGVAQPQH	TRBV30	NA	NA
ASKDTGFRGNSPLH	TRBV19	NA	NA
ASSYGGAGGYEQY	TRBV6-5	NA	TRBD2
ASGGSCGTGEKWWETQY	TRBV21-1	NA	NA
ASSAATERNQPQH	TRBV27	NA	NA
ASSVDGQDTDTQY	TRBV9	NA	TRBD1
ASTFQATWWSGNQPQH	TRBV14	NA	NA
ASSLDGGAQETQY	TRBV13	NA	TRBD2
ASSYSGTGYEETQY	TRBV6-6	NA	TRBD1
ASSLGGRTPEQF	TRBV5-1	NA	NA
ASHVGGAGTGELF	TRBV19	NA	NA
ASSGGQVPADTQY	TRBV9	NA	TRBD1
ASSRSTGRTAYNEQF	TRBV3-1/TRBV3-2	NA	NA